These 27 T cell receptor beta chains were sequenced from one sample in a study of post-analysis software for immune sequencing data. Each TCR beta cDNA library carried unique molecular identifiers. Each CDR3 protein gets one entry after TCRdb re-called the PCR reads with MiXCR. The sample contains 740,000 or so distinct CDR3 sequences, about 57% of which appear only once. Findings of the study overall: Patients carried several TRBV segments more frequently than controls did, and TRBV5-6, TRBV5-1 and TRBV20-1 were among them.

Their cognate antigens are unknown. The sample consisted of blood. Every receptor here comes from a girl aged 5-17 years with multiple sclerosis.

This clonotype was seen many times. This chain joins TRBV15 and TRBJ2-6; D is possibly TRBD1 (6 bases). The V and J ends lost 11 bases and 3 bases respectively, with 11 bases between them. Germline V CDR1 and CDR2: LNHNV, YYDKDF (reference sequence). The CDR3 loop spans 13 amino acids. CDR3 DNA: TGTGCCGTCAGGGGCTTTGGGGCCAACGTCCTGACTTTC. Amino acids: CAVRGFGANVLTF.

This clonotype was observed a few times. The chain couples TRBV7-3 to TRBJ2-5; no clear D gene. This CDR3 is 13 amino acids long. Deletions cut 0 bases from V and 1 base from J, with 3 bases between. Germline loops: CDR1 SGHTA, CDR2 FQGTGA. CDR3 nucleotides: TGTGCCAGCAGCTTAACTCGCCAAGAGACCCAGTACTTC. This encodes CASSLTRQETQYF.

V usage is TRBV5-1 and J usage is TRBJ2-7; D call uncertain. The V end lost 1 base, the J end lost 2 bases, and 7 bases lay between the germline ends. CDR3 length: 13 residues. Germline assignment: CDR1 SGHRS and CDR2 YFSETQ. The CDR3 DNA is TGCGCCAGCAGCTTGACCAACACCTACGAGCAGTACTTC. It encodes CASSLTNTYEQYF.

Only a few counts were recorded for this clonotype. This sequence joins TRBV5-1 and TRBJ2-1; 12 positions agree with TRBD2. The CDR3 length is 16 residues. With 4 bases clipped from V and 10 bases from J, the junction kept 12 bases outside the gene matches. Germline values: CDR1 SGHRS, CDR2 YFSETQ. The DNA of the CDR3 is TGCGCCAGCAGCATCCTACTAGCGGGGGGCCCCGGGGAGCAGTTCTTC. Its protein product is CASSILLAGGPGEQFF.

This clonotype was detected a few times. This rearrangement joins TRBV4-1 to TRBJ2-7; tentatively, D is TRBD2 (6 bases). The V and J ends lost 0 bases and 3 bases respectively, with 15 bases between them. The CDR3 contains 16 residues. Germline loops: CDR1 MGHRA, CDR2 YSYEKL. This CDR3 reads CASSQEGLGGRYEQYF. The CDR3 coding sequence is TGCGCCAGCAGCCAAGAGGGGTTGGGGGGTCGCTACGAGCAGTACTTC.

The sample holds a few counts of this clonotype. This chain links TRBV6-5 with TRBJ2-3; weak D call: TRBD1 (6 bases). The CDR3 covers 15 residues. Germline values: CDR1 MNHEY, CDR2 SVGAGI. The V gene lost 4 bases and the J gene lost 0 bases, with 11 bases spanning the gap. CDR3 sequence reads: CASSSTGSSTDTQYF. In nucleotides, the CDR3 is TGTGCCAGCAGTTCCACAGGGTCAAGCACAGATACGCAGTATTTT.

The CDR3 reads CASSLVPHYSYNEQFF. The CDR3, as DNA: TGTGCCAGCAGCTTAGTTCCCCACTACTCCTACAATGAGCAGTTCTTC. The chain employs TRBV7-9 and TRBJ2-1; no firm D call. V dropped 1 base and J dropped 0 bases, with 10 bases sitting between them. The CDR3 length is 16 residues. Germline assignment: CDR1 SEHNR and CDR2 FQNEAQ (reference sequence).

J is TRBJ2-5 and V is TRBV20-1; 15 bases align to TRBD2. The assigned J gene may be wrong: the sequence end matches TRBJ2-7 better. This CDR3 has 17 residues. Germline loops: CDR1 DFQATT, CDR2 SNEGSKA (reference sequence). CDR3 sequence reads: CSARRTSGRAFVHEQYF. CDR3 coding DNA: TGCAGTGCTCGCCGGACTAGCGGGAGGGCTTTTGTCCACGAGCAGTACTTC.

The chain employs TRBV19 and TRBJ1-1, with D tentatively TRBD1 (5 bases). Trimming cost V 7 bases and J 1 base, with 10 bases left between them. Per germline, CDR1 LNHDA and CDR2 SQIVND (reference sequence). The CDR3 is 13 amino acids. CDR3 nucleotide sequence: TGTGCCAGTATGGCGCAGGGGAACACTGAAGCTTTCTTT. It is translated as CASMAQGNTEAFF.

This clonotype was counted only a few times. The gene calls are TRBV13 and TRBJ2-4; D could derive from TRBD1 or TRBD2 (6 bases each). The ends were cut back, 0 bases at V and 3 bases at J, with 12 bases in the middle. In germline, CDR1 is PRHDT, CDR2 FYEKMQ (reference sequence). CDR3 length: 16 residues. For the CDR3, the DNA is TGTGCCAGCAGCTTAGGCAGAGGGGGGTTCAAAAACATTCAGTACTTC. Translation: CASSLGRGGFKNIQYF.

V is TRBV5-1 and J is TRBJ2-7; 7 bases are a match to TRBD2. Trimming took 4 bases from V and 2 from J; bases not matched to a gene: 6. The CDR3 spans 14 residues. The germline gives CDR1 SGHRS, CDR2 YFSETQ. The CDR3, as DNA: TGCGCCAGCAGCGCAACGGGGGGTACCTACGAGCAGTACTTC. This translates into CASSATGGTYEQYF.

This clonotype was detected only a few times. The V and J genes are TRBV7-9 and TRBJ1-2; D unclear. Germline CDR1 reads SEHNR; CDR2 reads FQNEAQ (reference sequence). Trimming stripped 4 bases from V and 5 bases from J, with 14 bases between. The CDR3 length is 14 residues. The CDR3 loop is CASSSPEGYYGYTF. In DNA form, the CDR3 reads TGTGCCAGCAGCTCTCCGGAAGGTTATTATGGCTACACCTTC.

This chain uses TRBV27 with TRBJ2-3, with D possibly matching TRBD2 (6 bases). Trimming took 4 bases from V and 0 from J, leaving 14 bases between them. From germline, CDR1 is MNHEY and CDR2 SMNVEV (reference sequence). CDR3 length equals 16 residues. DNA of the CDR3: TGTGCCAGCAGTTGGGGGGATGAGGGGAGCACAGATACGCAGTATTTT. Its translation is CASSWGDEGSTDTQYF.

There are a few counts of this clonotype. The gene calls are TRBV29-1 and TRBJ2-5; 10 nucleotides align to TRBD2. This CDR3 has 16 residues. From germline, CDR1 is SQVTM and CDR2 ANQGSEA. The ends lost 5 bases at V and 2 bases at J; junction bases unmatched: 11. The CDR3 DNA follows: TGCAGCGTTCGAGGGGAGCGGGGGGGGATGCAAGAGACCCAGTACTTC. It translates to CSVRGERGGMQETQYF.

CDR3 sequence (DNA): TGCAGCGTGGGGATTAAGGGCGGGGGTCAGCCCCAGCATTTT. Amino acid sequence: CSVGIKGGGQPQHF. The rearrangement links TRBV29-1 to TRBJ1-5; the D gene is possibly TRBD1 (5 bases). This CDR3 comprises 14 residues. CDR1 is SQVTM, CDR2 ANQGSEA, per germline. Trimming removed 6 bases from V and 6 bases from J, with 18 bases in between.

V usage is TRBV5-1 and J usage is TRBJ1-6, with D hard to call. The germline V gene encodes CDR1 SGHRS and CDR2 YFSETQ. The CDR3 runs to 18 residues. The ends were cut back, 4 bases at V and 10 bases at J, with 27 bases in the middle. CDR3 loop: CASSLEPTGRSLGSPLHF. CDR3 DNA: TGCGCCAGCAGCCTGGAACCTACTGGAAGGAGTTTAGGATCACCCCTCCACTTT.

The CDR3 region has the DNA TGCGCCAGCAGCTTGGAACAAAGGCAGTTCTTC. Its protein product is CASSLEQRQFF. The chain links TRBV5-1 to TRBJ2-1, with unresolved D. Trimming removed 0 bases at V and 12 bases at J, with 7 bases between. The CDR3 runs 11 residues. Germline V gene sequence: CDR1 SGHRS, CDR2 YFSETQ.

CDR3 loop: CASSWRGGYNEQFF. The CDR3 bases are TGTGCCAGCAGCTGGCGGGGGGGGTACAATGAGCAGTTCTTC. J is TRBJ2-1 and V is TRBV7-3; 9 positions agree with TRBD2. V lost 4 bases, J lost 4 bases, and 2 bases stayed unmatched. This CDR3 is built from 14 residues. CDR1 is SGHTA, CDR2 FQGTGA, per germline.

This clonotype occurred a few times. The chain's CDR3 is CASGGGRADYNEQFF. The CDR3 nucleotides read TGTGCCAGTGGGGGTGGAAGAGCGGACTACAATGAGCAGTTCTTC. J is TRBJ2-1 and V is TRBV2; D is possibly TRBD1 or TRBD2 (5 bases each). In germline, CDR1 is SNHLY, CDR2 FYNNEI. The ends were cut back, 9 bases at V and 3 bases at J, with 18 bases in the middle. The CDR3 runs 15 residues.

The chain combines TRBV25-1 with TRBJ2-5, with TRBD2 identical over 8 bases. Trimming cost V 10 bases and J 5 bases; bases outside gene matches: 9. Germline V gene data show CDR1 as MGHDK and CDR2 as SYGVNS. The length of the CDR3 is 13 residues. For the CDR3, the DNA is TGTGCCAAGGGGAGCGGGGGAAGGGAGACCCAGTACTTC. Amino acid sequence: CAKGSGGRETQYF.

This clonotype occurred a few times. The V and J genes are TRBV20-1 and TRBJ2-5; 8 bases fit TRBD1. The CDR3 sequence is 15 residues long. The germline V gene encodes CDR1 DFQATT and CDR2 SNEGSKA (reference sequence). V dropped 3 bases and J dropped 2; count of bases not matched to a gene: 8. The CDR3: CSASRTGSFQETQYF. The CDR3 bases are TGCAGTGCTAGTCGGACAGGGTCATTTCAAGAGACCCAGTACTTC.

This chain uses TRBV20-1 with TRBJ2-5; 7 bases line up with TRBD2. J was trimmed by 5 bases and V by 1 base; bases with no gene match: 10. The CDR3 is 15 residues long. The germline gives CDR1 DFQATT, CDR2 SNEGSKA (reference sequence). CDR3 amino acids: CSARALTSSGETQYF. For the CDR3, the DNA is TGCAGTGCTAGAGCCCTGACTAGCTCGGGTGAGACCCAGTACTTC.

The CDR3 protein is CSVLSSSQYEQYF. The CDR3 region has the DNA TGCAGCGTCCTATCGTCTAGCCAATACGAGCAGTACTTC. This chain links TRBV29-1 with TRBJ2-4; possibly TRBD2 for D (5 bases). The end of the DNA is better explained by TRBJ2-7, so the J call may be wrong. The CDR3 totals 13 residues. Germline V gene lookup returns CDR1 SQVTM and CDR2 ANQGSEA.

J is TRBJ2-1 and V is TRBV5-1; D perhaps matches TRBD2 (6 bases). The length of the CDR3 is 13 residues. V was shortened by 3 bases and J by 9 bases, with 13 bases between the two germline ends. Germline V CDR1 and CDR2: SGHRS, YFSETQ. The CDR3 sequence is CASSWRGGGEQFF. The CDR3 nucleotides are TGCGCCAGCAGCTGGCGGGGTGGGGGTGAGCAGTTCTTC.

The V and J genes are TRBV7-2 and TRBJ1-1; D uncertain. Germline V CDR1 and CDR2: SGHTA, FQGNSA. The CDR3 is 15 residues long. The V and J ends lost 1 base and 2 bases respectively, with 11 bases between them. The DNA of the CDR3 is TGTGCCAGCAGCTTAGTTCATGTCGCTAACACTGAAGCTTTCTTT. Its translation is CASSLVHVANTEAFF.

This sequence joins TRBV6-2 or TRBV6-3 and TRBJ2-7; D is uncertain. The ends were cut back, 7 bases at V and 4 bases at J, with 11 bases in the middle. CDR3 size: 12 residues. Looked up from germline, CDR1 is MNHEY and CDR2 is SVGEGT. CDR3 loop: CASTTFRYEQYF. The CDR3 DNA reads as TGTGCCAGCACTACCTTCAGGTACGAGCAGTACTTC.

V and J are TRBV7-2 and TRBJ1-1; D is possibly TRBD1 (5 bases). Germline lookup yields CDR1 SGHTA and CDR2 FQGNSA. The germline V and J ends were trimmed by 5 bases and 0 bases, with 13 bases remaining between them. The CDR3 extends over 15 amino acids. The CDR3 bases are TGTGCCAGCAGCCCACGACAGAGTTTGAACACTGAAGCTTTCTTT. It yields the protein CASSPRQSLNTEAFF. The full variable domain, with the rest looked up from reference TRBV7-2 and TRBJ1-1, is GAGVSQSPSNKVTEKGKDVELRCDPISGHTALYWYRQSLGQGLEFLIYFQGNSAPDKSGLPSDRFSAERTGGSVSTLTIQRTQQEDSAVYLCASSPRQSLNTEAFFGQGTRLTVV.